The 9 T cell receptor beta chains reported below all come from one sample, sequenced in a study of cytomegalovirus exposure and HLA in healthy donors. The PCR ran on 60 Vbeta and 13 Jbeta primers. The repertoire was sequenced with immunoSEQ multiplex PCR; TCRdb's copy has only in-frame clones and lacks some. The repertoire holds about 100,000 clones, with around four fifths as singletons. The material sequenced was PBMCs. These receptors were collected from a man between 40 and 49 years old in good health and CMV-seropositive.

This rearrangement joins TRBV7-6 to TRBJ2-6, with D possibly TRBD2 on 6 matching bases. V lost 2 bases, J lost 1 base, and 18 bases lay in between. The germline gives CDR1 SGHVS, CDR2 FNYEAQ. The CDR3 runs 19 residues. DNA of the CDR3: TGTGCCAGCAGCTTATGGGCAGGAGGGATAGGGTCTGGGGCCAACGTCCTGACTTTC. Translation gives CASSLWAGGIGSGANVLTF.

This chain links TRBV5-4 with TRBJ2-3; D may be TRBD2 (6 bases). This CDR3 is 16 amino acids long. The V gene's germline CDR1 is SGHNT and CDR2 YYREEE (reference sequence). V lost 4 bases to trimming and J lost 0 bases, with 15 bases between them. The CDR3 bases are TGTGCCAGCAGCACTAATTCGGGAGCTAGCACAGATACGCAGTATTTT. Translated, it gives CASSTNSGASTDTQYF.

The V call is TRBV18, the J call TRBJ2-1; D not certain. Germline CDR1 reads KGHSH; CDR2 reads LQKENI. Trimming stripped 3 bases from V and 0 bases from J, with 9 bases between. The CDR3 runs 15 residues. In nucleotides, the CDR3 is TGTGCCAGCTCACCTAAAGAGAGCTCCTACAATGAGCAGTTCTTC. Its translation is CASSPKESSYNEQFF.

The table lists this clone with a count of one. The chain links TRBV10-3 to TRBJ2-7, with TRBD1 matching over 7 bases. V lost 3 bases to trimming and J lost 2 bases; unmatched junction nucleotides: 10. This CDR3 has 16 residues. The germline CDR1 and CDR2 sequences are ENHRY and SYGVKD. The CDR3: CAISDPTPGTAYEQYF. The CDR3 nucleotides are TGTGCCATCAGTGACCCTACCCCCGGGACAGCCTACGAGCAGTACTTC.

The V and J genes are TRBV6-1 and TRBJ2-3, with D unresolved. CDR3 length: 10 amino acids. The V and J ends lost 10 bases and 10 bases respectively, with 12 bases between them. Germline values: CDR1 MNHNS, CDR2 SASEGT. CDR3 region: CATIRRPQYF. CDR3 DNA sequence: TGTGCCACCATTAGGAGACCGCAGTATTTT.

The chain has TRBV4-1 and TRBJ2-5, with TRBD2 identical over 7 bases. V shed 5 bases and J 5 bases; nucleotides not matched to a gene: 5. In germline, CDR1 is MGHRA, CDR2 YSYEKL. This CDR3 is 13 amino acids long. As DNA, the CDR3 is TGCGCCAGCAGCTTACGACTAGCCGAGACCCAGTACTTC. Translating it yields CASSLRLAETQYF.

The chain uses TRBV4-1 and TRBJ2-1; TRBD2 matches at 11 bases. The junction had 10 bases not matched to a gene; V was cut back by 0 bases and J by 9 bases. This CDR3 contains 17 residues. CDR1 is MGHRA, CDR2 YSYEKL, per germline. CDR3 bases: TGCGCCAGCAGCCAAGAGGTAGCGGGGGGGCCATTTAGTGAGCAGTTCTTC. Amino acids: CASSQEVAGGPFSEQFF.

This clone was seen more than once but under ten times. The chain carries TRBV5-1 and TRBJ2-7; D gene uncertain. V lost 0 bases and J lost 1, with 8 bases in between. This CDR3 spans 14 amino acids. Germline V lookup: CDR1 SGHRS, CDR2 YFSETQ. Written as DNA, the CDR3 is TGCGCCAGCAGCTTGGCCGCCACTTCCTACGAGCAGTACTTC. Protein: CASSLAATSYEQYF.

This chain uses TRBV5-4 with TRBJ2-5, with 9 bases fitting TRBD1. The CDR3 spans 16 residues. Germline CDR1 and CDR2: SGHNT and YYREEE (reference sequence). Losses at the gene ends were 0 bases for V and 5 bases for J; bases not matched to a gene: 8. This chain's CDR3 is CASSLEGDRAVETQYF. CDR3 nucleotide sequence: TGTGCCAGCAGCTTGGAAGGGGACAGGGCCGTGGAGACCCAGTACTTC.